The 29 T cell receptor beta chains below all came from one sample that was sequenced in a study of T cells expressing NK-cell markers. TCRdb reprocessed the 5' RACE reads; each CDR3 protein has one entry and no DNA is given. Its clone listing holds some 460,000 distinct CDR3 sequences. Sample: blood T cells: a sorted CD56 or NKG2C T cell subset, CD4+ or CD8+ T cells, or bulk PBMC T cells (not recorded which). The receptor set was obtained from a woman aged 50 to 65 in good health.

The chain couples TRBV6-1 to TRBJ2-1; TCRdb picks TRBD2, but there is no DNA to check that call. Germline values: CDR1 MNHNS, CDR2 SASEGT. This CDR3 spans 14 amino acids. The CDR3 spells CASVRTRVNNEQFF.

This chain uses TRBV27 with TRBJ2-7; TCRdb names TRBD1, which stays unverified in the absence of DNA. The CDR3 covers 15 residues. CDR1 is MNHEY, CDR2 SMNVEV, per germline (reference sequence). The CDR3 loop reads CASSLAGGNFYEQYF.

The gene calls are TRBV5-5 and TRBJ2-1; TCRdb's D call of TRBD1 is untestable without DNA. From germline, CDR1 is SGHKS and CDR2 YYEKEE (reference sequence). The CDR3 spans 15 residues. This CDR3 is CASSLVLAGRNEQFF. The full variable domain, in which reference TRBV5-5 and TRBJ2-1 provide the parts outside the CDR3, is DAGVTQSPTHLIKTRGQQVTLRCSPISGHKSVSWYQQVLGQGPQFIFQYYEKEERGRGNFPDRFSARQFPNYSSELNVNALLLGDSALYLCASSLVLAGRNEQFFGPGTRLTVL.

CDR3 residues: CSAREVGDQPQHF. The V and J genes are TRBV20-1 and TRBJ1-5. CDR3 length: 13 amino acids. The germline V gene has CDR1 DFQATT and CDR2 SNEGSKA (reference sequence).

The CDR3 spells CASLSGTGFYSNQPQHF. V usage is TRBV6-1 and J usage is TRBJ1-5; without DNA, the TCRdb call of TRBD1 cannot be checked. The CDR3 runs 17 residues. Germline V gives CDR1 MNHNS, CDR2 SASEGT.

This sequence joins TRBV12-3 or TRBV12-4 and TRBJ2-1; no DNA is available, so the TRBD2 call from TCRdb remains unchecked. The CDR3 contains 16 residues. Here the CDR3 reads CASSWERELKTGEQFF.

The gene calls are TRBV9 and TRBJ2-3; TCRdb's assignment of TRBD2 cannot be checked, as there is no DNA. Germline-derived CDR1 and CDR2 are SGDLS and YYNGEE. The CDR3 extends over 17 amino acids. This CDR3 is CASSVTTSGSSPDTQYF.

The V and J genes are TRBV5-1 and TRBJ2-3; the TCRdb call, TRBD2, lacks DNA for checking. This CDR3 contains 17 residues. Germline assignment: CDR1 SGHRS and CDR2 YFSETQ. The CDR3 here is CASSLARLAGHTDTQYF.

This chain uses TRBV4-1 with TRBJ1-5; the TCRdb call, TRBD1, lacks DNA for checking. In germline, CDR1 is MGHRA, CDR2 YSYEKL. This CDR3 is 15 amino acids long. The CDR3 is CASSLEGGLNQPQHF.

The chain links TRBV24-1 to TRBJ2-7; TCRdb indicates TRBD2, and absent DNA this call remains unverified. The CDR3 is 14 residues long. From germline, CDR1 is KGHDR and CDR2 SFDVKD. CDR3 loop: CATLWTSGSREQYF.

The rearrangement links TRBV20-1 to TRBJ1-5. The germline V gene has CDR1 DFQATT and CDR2 SNEGSKA (reference sequence). The length of the CDR3 is 15 residues. The CDR3 loop reads CSASDSPYSNQPQHF.

This chain links TRBV24-1 with TRBJ2-7; the D gene TCRdb calls, TRBD1, cannot be checked with no DNA. The CDR3 is made up of 18 amino acids. Germline V gives CDR1 KGHDR, CDR2 SFDVKD. CDR3: CATSDSLFGAVYSYEQYF.

This chain links TRBV12-3 or TRBV12-4 with TRBJ1-1. The CDR3 runs to 13 residues. The chain's CDR3 is CASSLKVNTEAFF.

The J gene is TRBJ2-1, the V gene TRBV27; TCRdb calls TRBD2, which cannot be checked without DNA. This CDR3 is 16 amino acids long. Germline assignment: CDR1 MNHEY and CDR2 SMNVEV (reference sequence). CDR3 region: CASSYRRTSGSNEQFF.

This CDR3 reads CASSLSTGGTEAFF. The chain employs TRBV5-5 and TRBJ1-1; TCRdb names TRBD1, which stays unverified in the absence of DNA. The germline CDR1 and CDR2 sequences are SGHKS and YYEKEE (reference sequence). This CDR3 spans 14 amino acids. Full variable domain (remainder filled in from reference TRBV5-5 and TRBJ1-1): DAGVTQSPTHLIKTRGQQVTLRCSPISGHKSVSWYQQVLGQGPQFIFQYYEKEERGRGNFPDRFSARQFPNYSSELNVNALLLGDSALYLCASSLSTGGTEAFFGQGTRLTVV.

The rearrangement links TRBV3-1 to TRBJ2-5. The CDR3 is 13 amino acids. From germline, CDR1 is LGHDT and CDR2 YNNKEL (reference sequence). Here the CDR3 reads CASSHGMSWVQYF.

The chain recombines TRBV10-3 with TRBJ2-1; TCRdb returns TRBD1, unconfirmable since there is no DNA. The germline gives CDR1 ENHRY, CDR2 SYGVKD. There are 12 residues in the CDR3. The CDR3 region is CATSGVGNEQFF.

The chain combines TRBV5-1 with TRBJ2-1; TCRdb's assignment of TRBD2 cannot be checked, as there is no DNA. The CDR3 sequence is 12 residues long. Germline CDR1 is SGHRS and CDR2 is YFSETQ. This chain's CDR3 is CASSLAGGEQFF. The variable domain in full, with the rest retrieved from reference TRBV5-1 and TRBJ2-1, is KAGVTQTPRYLIKTRGQQVTLSCSPISGHRSVSWYQQTPGQGLQFLFEYFSETQRNKGNFPGRFSGRQFSNSRSEMNVSTLELGDSALYLCASSLAGGEQFFGPGTRLTVL.

This chain uses TRBV7-2 with TRBJ2-5; TCRdb selects TRBD1, and the lack of DNA leaves this call unchecked. CDR3 length: 14 amino acids. The V gene's germline CDR1 is SGHTA and CDR2 FQGNSA. The CDR3 loop is CASSLWDGGETQYF. The full variable domain, in which reference TRBV7-2 and TRBJ2-5 provide the parts outside the CDR3, is GAGVSQSPSNKVTEKGKDVELRCDPISGHTALYWYRQSLGQGLEFLIYFQGNSAPDKSGLPSDRFSAERTGGSVSTLTIQRTQQEDSAVYLCASSLWDGGETQYFGPGTRLLVL.

The CDR3 region is CASSPGQGIGEQFF. This rearrangement joins TRBV3-1 to TRBJ2-1; TCRdb outputs TRBD1, but without DNA this stays unchecked. The CDR3 covers 14 residues. Germline CDR1 is LGHDT and CDR2 is YNNKEL (reference sequence).

The chain is built from TRBV20-1 and TRBJ1-1; TCRdb's D gene call, TRBD1, goes unchecked for lack of DNA. Per germline, CDR1 DFQATT and CDR2 SNEGSKA (reference sequence). CDR3 length equals 15 residues. The chain's CDR3 is CSASSGRGLNTEAFF.

CDR3 protein: CATYRPGVRFNEQFF. This chain joins TRBV10-3 and TRBJ2-1. Germline CDR1 and CDR2: ENHRY and SYGVKD. This CDR3 comprises 15 residues.

The gene calls are TRBV6-1 and TRBJ2-1; TCRdb calls TRBD1, which cannot be checked without DNA. In germline, CDR1 is MNHNS, CDR2 SASEGT. This CDR3 region has 15 residues. CDR3 in amino acids: CASSERPGTGLRQFF.

The chain couples TRBV4-2 to TRBJ1-3. Germline V gene lookup returns CDR1 LGHNA and CDR2 YNFKEQ. The CDR3 covers 14 residues. The CDR3 is CASSSWGSGNTIYF.

The genes are TRBV15 and TRBJ1-2; the D call from TCRdb, TRBD1, cannot be confirmed without DNA. The CDR3 runs to 14 residues. CDR1 is LNHNV, CDR2 YYDKDF, per germline (reference sequence). The CDR3 loop is CATSLGGSNYGYTF.

The chain employs TRBV7-3 and TRBJ1-1; TCRdb calls TRBD1, which cannot be checked without DNA. CDR1 and CDR2 (germline): SGHTA, FQGTGA. The CDR3 loop spans 15 amino acids. CDR3 residues: CASSKAQGDSTEAFF.

V and J are TRBV2 and TRBJ2-1; TCRdb reports TRBD1, a call that lacks DNA to check it against. The CDR3 is 15 amino acids. Germline lookup yields CDR1 SNHLY and CDR2 FYNNEI. The CDR3 protein is CASKYRGSSYNEQFF.

J is TRBJ1-6 and V is TRBV7-9; TCRdb selects TRBD1, and the lack of DNA leaves this call unchecked. The CDR3 totals 15 residues. Per germline, CDR1 SEHNR and CDR2 FQNEAQ (reference sequence). CDR3: CASSGFRDRDSPLHF.

This chain connects TRBV14 to TRBJ2-2; the D call from TCRdb, TRBD1, cannot be confirmed without DNA. The CDR3 runs to 15 residues. Germline lookup yields CDR1 SGHDN and CDR2 FVKESK. The CDR3 region is CASSQAQGPTGELFF.